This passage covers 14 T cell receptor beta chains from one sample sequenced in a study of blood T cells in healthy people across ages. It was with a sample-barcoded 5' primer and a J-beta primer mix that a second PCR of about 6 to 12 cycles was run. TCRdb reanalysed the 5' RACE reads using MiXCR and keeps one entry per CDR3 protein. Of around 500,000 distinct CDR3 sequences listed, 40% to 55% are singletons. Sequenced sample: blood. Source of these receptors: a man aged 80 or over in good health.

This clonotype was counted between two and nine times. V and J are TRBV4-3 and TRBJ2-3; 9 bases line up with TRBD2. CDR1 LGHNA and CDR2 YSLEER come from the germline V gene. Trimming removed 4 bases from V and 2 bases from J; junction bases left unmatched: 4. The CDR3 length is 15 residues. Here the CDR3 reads CASSRRLAATDTQYF. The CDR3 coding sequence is TGCGCCAGCAGCCGCCGACTAGCGGCCACAGATACGCAGTATTTT.

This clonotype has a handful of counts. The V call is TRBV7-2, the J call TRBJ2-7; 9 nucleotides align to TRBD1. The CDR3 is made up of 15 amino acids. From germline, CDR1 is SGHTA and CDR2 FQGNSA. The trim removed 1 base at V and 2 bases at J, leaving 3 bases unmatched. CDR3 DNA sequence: TGTGCCAGCAGCTTAGAGACAGGGGGGGCCTACGAGCAGTACTTC. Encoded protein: CASSLETGGAYEQYF.

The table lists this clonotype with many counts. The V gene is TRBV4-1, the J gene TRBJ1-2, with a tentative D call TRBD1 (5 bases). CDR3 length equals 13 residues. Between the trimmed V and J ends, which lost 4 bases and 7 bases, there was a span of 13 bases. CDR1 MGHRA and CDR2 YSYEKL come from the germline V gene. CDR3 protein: CASSLGGASGYTF. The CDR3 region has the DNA TGCGCCAGCAGCCTCGGCGGGGCGTCTGGCTACACCTTC.

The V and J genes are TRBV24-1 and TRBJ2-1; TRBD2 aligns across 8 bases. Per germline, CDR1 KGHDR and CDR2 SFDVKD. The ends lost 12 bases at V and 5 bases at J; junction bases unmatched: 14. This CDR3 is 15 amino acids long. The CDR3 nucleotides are TGTGCCCCTAACCGAGCGGGAGCGGAAAACAATGAGCAGTTCTTC. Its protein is CAPNRAGAENNEQFF.

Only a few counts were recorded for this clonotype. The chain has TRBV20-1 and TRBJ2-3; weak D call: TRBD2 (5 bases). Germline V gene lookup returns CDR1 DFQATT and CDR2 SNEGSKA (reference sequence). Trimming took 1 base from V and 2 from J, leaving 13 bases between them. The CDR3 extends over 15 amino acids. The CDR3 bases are TGCAGTGCTAGAGTCGGAGCGGAGGTCACAGATACGCAGTATTTT. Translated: CSARVGAEVTDTQYF.

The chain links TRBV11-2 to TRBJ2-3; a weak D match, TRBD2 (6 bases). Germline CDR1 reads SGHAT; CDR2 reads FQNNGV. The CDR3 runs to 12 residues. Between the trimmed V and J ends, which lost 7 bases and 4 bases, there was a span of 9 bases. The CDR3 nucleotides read TGTGCCAGCACCTGGGGGGCAGATACGCAGTATTTT. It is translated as CASTWGADTQYF.

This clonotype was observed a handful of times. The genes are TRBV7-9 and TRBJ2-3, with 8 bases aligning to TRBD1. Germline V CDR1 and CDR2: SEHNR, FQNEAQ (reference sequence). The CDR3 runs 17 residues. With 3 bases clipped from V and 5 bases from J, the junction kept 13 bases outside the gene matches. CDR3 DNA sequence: TGTGCCAGCAGCTTTTTGGCAGGGGGCGCCGGAGAAGATACGCAGTATTTT. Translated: CASSFLAGGAGEDTQYF.

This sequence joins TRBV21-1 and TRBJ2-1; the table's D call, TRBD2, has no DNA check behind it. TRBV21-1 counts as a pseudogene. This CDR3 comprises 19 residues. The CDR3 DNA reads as TGTGCCAGCACCCCAGTCCGGACTAGCGGGAACGCTCTCTACAATGAGCAGTTCTTC. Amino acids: CASTPVRTSGNALYNEQFF.

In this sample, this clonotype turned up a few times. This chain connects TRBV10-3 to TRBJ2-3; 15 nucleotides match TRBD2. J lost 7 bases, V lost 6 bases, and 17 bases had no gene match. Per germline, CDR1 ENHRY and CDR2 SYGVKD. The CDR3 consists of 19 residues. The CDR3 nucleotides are TGTGCCATCAGGGCATCTTCCGGGACTAGCGGGGGGAATGGGCATACGCAGTATTTT. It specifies CAIRASSGTSGGNGHTQYF.

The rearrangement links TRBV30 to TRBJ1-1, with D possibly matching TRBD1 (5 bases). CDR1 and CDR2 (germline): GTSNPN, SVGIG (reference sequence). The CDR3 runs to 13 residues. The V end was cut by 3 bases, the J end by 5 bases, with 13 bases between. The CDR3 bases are TGTGCCTGGAGGGCACCGGGGGGGACTGAAGCTTTCTTT. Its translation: CAWRAPGGTEAFF.

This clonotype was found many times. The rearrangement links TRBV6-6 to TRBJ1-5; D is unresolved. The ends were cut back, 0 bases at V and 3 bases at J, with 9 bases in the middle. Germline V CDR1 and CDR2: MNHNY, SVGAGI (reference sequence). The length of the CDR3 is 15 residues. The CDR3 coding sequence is TGTGCCAGCAGTTACTCAACAGAAAACAATCAGCCCCAGCATTTT. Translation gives CASSYSTENNQPQHF.

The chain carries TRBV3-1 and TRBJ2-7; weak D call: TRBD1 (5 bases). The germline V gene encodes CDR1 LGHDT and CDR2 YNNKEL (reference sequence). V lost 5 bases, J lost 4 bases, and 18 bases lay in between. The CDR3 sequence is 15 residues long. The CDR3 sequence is CASSIDSSVGYEQYF. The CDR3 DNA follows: TGTGCCAGCAGCATAGACAGCTCTGTTGGGTACGAGCAGTACTTC.

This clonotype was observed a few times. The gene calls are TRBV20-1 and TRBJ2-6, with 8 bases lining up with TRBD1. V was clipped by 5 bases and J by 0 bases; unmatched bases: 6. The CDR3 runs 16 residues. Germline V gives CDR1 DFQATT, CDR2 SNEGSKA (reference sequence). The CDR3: CSAPDRAHSGANVLTF. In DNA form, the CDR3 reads TGCAGTGCTCCGGACAGGGCCCACTCTGGGGCCAACGTCCTGACTTTC.

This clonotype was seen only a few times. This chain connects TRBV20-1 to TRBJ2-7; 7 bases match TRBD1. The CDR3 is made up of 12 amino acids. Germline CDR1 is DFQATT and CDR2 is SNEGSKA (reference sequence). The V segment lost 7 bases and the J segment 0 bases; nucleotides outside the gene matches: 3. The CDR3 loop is CSGAGGSYEQYF. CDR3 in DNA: TGCAGTGGGGCAGGGGGCTCCTACGAGCAGTACTTC.